This TCR beta chain comes out of a study of technical replicates of blood from a handful of donors. TCRdb's table, derived via immunoSEQ multiplex PCR, lists solely in-frame clones and lacks some. This table has about 80,000 clones, approximately 97% appearing once. This TCR was sampled from a human donor in good health. The specimen was T cells isolated from PBMCs.

As DNA, the CDR3 is TGCAGCGTTGGAGAAGGGACTAGCGGACTGTACAATGAGCAGTTCTTC. Translating gives CSVGEGTSGLYNEQFF. The chain combines TRBV29-1 with TRBJ2-1; 11 bases match TRBD2. This CDR3 spans 16 amino acids. Losses at the gene ends were 4 bases for V and 4 bases for J; bases not matched to a gene: 9. Germline values: CDR1 SQVTM, CDR2 ANQGSEA.